This T cell receptor (beta chain) was captured by sequencing in a study of cytomegalovirus exposure and HLA in healthy donors. Study observations and caveats: Reportedly, diagnosis of cytomegalovirus status by the classifier showed high specificity and sensitivity. For most TCR sequences rarity was the rule, although some public TCRs occurred in many donors. According to the study, roughly 160 TCR beta chains were cytomegalovirus-associated.

The CDR3 has 18 amino acids. The germline V gene has CDR1 SGHVS and CDR2 FQNEAQ. Between the trimmed V and J ends, which lost 7 bases and 4 bases, there was a span of 28 bases. The donors were members of the validation cohort comprising approximately 110 subjects, separate from the roughly 640-subject first cohort. The repertoire was sequenced with immunoSEQ multiplex PCR; TCRdb's copy has only in-frame clones and lacks some. The sample lists a few hundred thousand clones; roughly 85% were seen once. A note on this clone: Its antigen is not identified.

The sequence came from a woman under 30 in good health and CMV-seronegative. The chain uses TRBV7-8 and TRBJ1-2; D unclear. Material for sequencing was PBMCs. The CDR3 reads CASTMTGEQRNVIYGYTF. The CDR3 nucleotides read TGTGCCAGCACCATGACCGGGGAACAGCGCAATGTCATCTATGGCTACACCTTC.